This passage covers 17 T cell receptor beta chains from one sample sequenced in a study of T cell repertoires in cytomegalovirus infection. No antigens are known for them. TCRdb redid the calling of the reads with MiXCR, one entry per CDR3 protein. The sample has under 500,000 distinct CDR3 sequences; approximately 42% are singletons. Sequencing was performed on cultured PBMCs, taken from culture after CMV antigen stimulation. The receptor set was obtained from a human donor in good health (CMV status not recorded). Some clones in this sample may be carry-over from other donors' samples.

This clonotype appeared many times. CDR3 amino acids: CASSLGRWGNTEAFF. As DNA, the CDR3 is TGTGCCAGCAGCTTAGGAAGATGGGGGAACACTGAAGCTTTCTTT. This chain links TRBV7-8 with TRBJ1-1; unclear D gene. The germline V gene has CDR1 SGHVS and CDR2 FQNEAQ. CDR3 length equals 15 residues. V lost 1 base and J lost 1, with 10 bases in between.

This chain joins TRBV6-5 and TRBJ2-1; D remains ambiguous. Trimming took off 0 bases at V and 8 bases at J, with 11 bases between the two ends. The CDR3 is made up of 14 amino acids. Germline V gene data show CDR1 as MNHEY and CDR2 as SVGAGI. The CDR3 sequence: CASSYSDRPHEQFF. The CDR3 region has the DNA TGTGCCAGCAGTTACTCGGATAGGCCCCATGAGCAGTTCTTC.

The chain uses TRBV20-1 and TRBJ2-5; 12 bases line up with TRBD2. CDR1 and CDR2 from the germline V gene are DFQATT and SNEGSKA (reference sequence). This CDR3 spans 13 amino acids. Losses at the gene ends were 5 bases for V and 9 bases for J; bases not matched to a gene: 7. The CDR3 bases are TGCAGTGCTTCTAGCGGGGGGGCTGGGGCCCAGTACTTC. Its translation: CSASSGGAGAQYF.

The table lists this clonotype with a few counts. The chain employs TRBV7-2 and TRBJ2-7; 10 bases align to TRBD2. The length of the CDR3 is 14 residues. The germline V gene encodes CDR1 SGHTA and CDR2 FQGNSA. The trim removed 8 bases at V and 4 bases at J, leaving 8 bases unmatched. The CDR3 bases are TGTGCCAGCGCTCCGACTAGCGGGTTTTACGAGCAGTACTTC. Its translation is CASAPTSGFYEQYF.

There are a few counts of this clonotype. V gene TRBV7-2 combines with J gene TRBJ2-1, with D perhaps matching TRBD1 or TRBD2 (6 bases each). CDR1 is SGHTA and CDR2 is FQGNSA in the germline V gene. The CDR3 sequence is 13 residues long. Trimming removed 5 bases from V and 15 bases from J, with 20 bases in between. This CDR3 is CASSQAIGRGLFF. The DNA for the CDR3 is TGTGCCAGCAGCCAAGCGATTGGACGGGGGCTGTTCTTC. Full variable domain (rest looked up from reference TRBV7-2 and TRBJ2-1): GAGVSQSPSNKVTEKGKDVELRCDPISGHTALYWYRQSLGQGLEFLIYFQGNSAPDKSGLPSDRFSAERTGGSVSTLTIQRTQQEDSAVYLCASSQAIGRGLFFGPGTRLTVL.

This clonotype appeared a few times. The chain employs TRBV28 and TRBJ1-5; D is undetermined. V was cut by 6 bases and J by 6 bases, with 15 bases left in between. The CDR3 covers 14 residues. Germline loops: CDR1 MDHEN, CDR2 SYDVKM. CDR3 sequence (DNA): TGTGCCAGCAGCCCAGAGACGGGGTTTCAGCCCCAGCATTTT. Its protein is CASSPETGFQPQHF.

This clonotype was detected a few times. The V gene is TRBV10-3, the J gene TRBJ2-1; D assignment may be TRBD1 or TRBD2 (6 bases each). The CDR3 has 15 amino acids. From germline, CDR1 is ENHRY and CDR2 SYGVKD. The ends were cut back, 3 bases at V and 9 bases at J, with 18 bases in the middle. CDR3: CAISEMAGAEGEQFF. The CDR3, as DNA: TGTGCCATCAGTGAAATGGCAGGGGCGGAGGGTGAGCAGTTCTTC.

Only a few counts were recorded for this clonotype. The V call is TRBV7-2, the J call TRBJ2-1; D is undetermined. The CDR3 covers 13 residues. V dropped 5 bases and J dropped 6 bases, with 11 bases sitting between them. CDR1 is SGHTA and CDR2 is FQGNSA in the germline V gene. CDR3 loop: CASSTARFNEQFF. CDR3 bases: TGTGCCAGCAGCACGGCCCGGTTCAATGAGCAGTTCTTC.

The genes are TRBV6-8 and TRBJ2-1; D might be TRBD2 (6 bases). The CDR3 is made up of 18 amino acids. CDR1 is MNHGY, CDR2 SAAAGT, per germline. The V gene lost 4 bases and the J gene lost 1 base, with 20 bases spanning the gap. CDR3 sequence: CASSSTLFREVSYNEQFF. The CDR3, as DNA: TGTGCCAGCAGTTCAACCCTGTTTAGGGAGGTTTCCTACAATGAGCAGTTCTTC.

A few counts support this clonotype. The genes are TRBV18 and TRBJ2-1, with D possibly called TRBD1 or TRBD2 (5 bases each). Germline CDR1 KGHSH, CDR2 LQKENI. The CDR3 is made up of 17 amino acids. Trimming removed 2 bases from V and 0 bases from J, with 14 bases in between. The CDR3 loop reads CASSPAARGRSYNEQFF. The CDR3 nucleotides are TGTGCCAGCTCACCAGCAGCCCGGGGACGCTCCTACAATGAGCAGTTCTTC.

Here the CDR3 reads CASSDFEQFF. The CDR3 DNA reads TGTGCCAGCAGTGATTTTGAGCAGTTCTTC. The rearrangement links TRBV6-1 to TRBJ2-1; the D is unclear. This CDR3 has 10 amino acids. CDR1 MNHNS and CDR2 SASEGT come from the germline V gene. V lost 3 bases to trimming and J lost 9 bases, with 3 bases between them.

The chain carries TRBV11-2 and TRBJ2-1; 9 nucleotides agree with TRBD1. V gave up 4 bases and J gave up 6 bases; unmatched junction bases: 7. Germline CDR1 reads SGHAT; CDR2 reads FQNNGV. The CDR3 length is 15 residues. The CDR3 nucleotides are TGTGCCAGCAGCTATTCCGGGACAGGGCTCAATGAGCAGTTCTTC. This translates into CASSYSGTGLNEQFF. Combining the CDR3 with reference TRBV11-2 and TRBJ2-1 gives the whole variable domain EAGVAQSPRYKIIEKRQSVAFWCNPISGHATLYWYQQILGQGPKLLIQFQNNGVVDDSQLPKDRFSAERLKGVDSTLKIQPAKLEDSAVYLCASSYSGTGLNEQFFGPGTRLTVL.

CDR3 sequence reads: CASSSPGGGIYEQYF. For the CDR3, the DNA is TGTGCCAGCAGCTCACCCGGTGGAGGGATCTACGAGCAGTACTTC. The chain is built from TRBV4-2 and TRBJ2-7; D possibly corresponds to TRBD2 (6 bases). V was shortened by 5 bases and J by 3 bases, with 17 bases between the two germline ends. The germline gives CDR1 LGHNA, CDR2 YNFKEQ. The CDR3 is 15 amino acids.

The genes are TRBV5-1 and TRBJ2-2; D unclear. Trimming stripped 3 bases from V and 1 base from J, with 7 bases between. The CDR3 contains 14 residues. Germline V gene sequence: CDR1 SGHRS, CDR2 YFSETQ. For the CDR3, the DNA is TGCGCCAGCAGCTACCAACAGAACACCGGGGAGCTGTTTTTT. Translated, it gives CASSYQQNTGELFF.

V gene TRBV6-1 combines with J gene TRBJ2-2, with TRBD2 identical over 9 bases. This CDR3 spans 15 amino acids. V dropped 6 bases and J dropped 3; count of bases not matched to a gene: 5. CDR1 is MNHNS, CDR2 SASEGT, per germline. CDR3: CASSWTSAHTGELFF. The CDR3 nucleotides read TGTGCCAGCAGCTGGACTAGCGCTCACACCGGGGAGCTGTTTTTT.

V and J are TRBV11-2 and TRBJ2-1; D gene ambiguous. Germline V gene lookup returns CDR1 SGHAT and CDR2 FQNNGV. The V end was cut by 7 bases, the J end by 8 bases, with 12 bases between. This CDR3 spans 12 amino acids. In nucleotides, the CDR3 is TGTGCCAGCACGATGTACCCGGATGAGCAGTTCTTC. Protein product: CASTMYPDEQFF.

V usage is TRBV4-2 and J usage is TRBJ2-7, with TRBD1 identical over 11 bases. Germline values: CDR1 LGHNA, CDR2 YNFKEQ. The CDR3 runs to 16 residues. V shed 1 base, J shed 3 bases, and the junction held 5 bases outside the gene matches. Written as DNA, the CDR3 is TGTGCCAGCAGCCAAGTAGGGGGACAGGGGGGCTACGAGCAGTACTTC. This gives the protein CASSQVGGQGGYEQYF.